The 16 T cell receptor beta chains reported below all come from one sample, sequenced in a study of T cell responses to AZD1222 COVID-19 vaccine. Generated by immunoSEQ multiplex PCR, the TCRdb table keeps only in-frame clones and is missing some. The profile shows 100,000 or so clones, about 88% of them singletons. The sample was peripheral blood, taken on day 0 of AZD1222 vaccination. The receptors here all came from an adult in good health.

This clone was seen once. The V gene is TRBV5-1, the J gene TRBJ1-1; 7 nucleotides match TRBD1. CDR1 SGHRS and CDR2 YFSETQ come from the germline V gene. The V and J ends lost 4 bases and 1 base, in that order; junction bases with no gene match: 7. The CDR3 spans 15 residues. The CDR3, as DNA: TGCGCCAGCAGCCCCTGGACAGGACCGAACACTGAAGCTTTCTTT. Its translation: CASSPWTGPNTEAFF.

The gene calls are TRBV30 and TRBJ1-2; TRBD1 is a possible D gene (5 bases). Trimming left V 0 bases short and J 4 bases short, with 6 bases between. Per germline, CDR1 GTSNPN and CDR2 SVGIG (reference sequence). This CDR3 is 12 amino acids long. The CDR3 DNA follows: TGTGCCTGGAGTGTGAGGGGCTATGGCTACACCTTC. Protein product: CAWSVRGYGYTF.

In regard to this clone: Other DNA sequences in the same sample also yield this CDR3. J is TRBJ1-2 and V is TRBV25-1, with D unclear. Trimming removed 2 bases from V and 8 bases from J, with 9 bases in between. Germline V gene lookup returns CDR1 MGHDK and CDR2 SYGVNS. CDR3 length equals 12 residues. The CDR3 here is CASSEGGLGYTF. In DNA, the CDR3 is TGTGCCAGCAGTGAAGGCGGGTTGGGCTACACCTTC.

This rearrangement joins TRBV7-2 to TRBJ2-1; 7 bases are shared with TRBD2. The length of the CDR3 is 16 residues. Germline trimming cut 6 bases from V and 5 bases from J; bases unmatched to any gene: 13. CDR1 SGHTA and CDR2 FQGNSA come from the germline V gene. This CDR3 reads CASSHQAGKGNNEQFF. In DNA, the CDR3 is TGTGCCAGCAGTCACCAAGCGGGGAAGGGGAACAATGAGCAGTTCTTC.

The rearrangement uses TRBV9 and TRBJ1-2; 8 bases are a match to TRBD1. Germline loops: CDR1 SGDLS, CDR2 YYNGEE. V lost 4 bases, J lost 8 bases, and 13 bases stayed unmatched. The CDR3 is 15 residues long. CDR3 nucleotides: TGTGCCAGCAGCCCCCGGCCGGGGACAGGTGGCGGCTACACCTTC. This encodes CASSPRPGTGGGYTF.

The chain recombines TRBV10-3 with TRBJ1-1; 8 bases line up with TRBD1. CDR3 length: 14 amino acids. Trimming cost V 7 bases and J 1 base; bases outside gene matches: 5. Germline V gives CDR1 ENHRY, CDR2 SYGVKD. CDR3 bases: TGTGCCATCAAACCGGGACAGGAGAACACTGAAGCTTTCTTT. This translates into CAIKPGQENTEAFF.

This rearrangement joins TRBV7-9 to TRBJ1-6, with TRBD1 as a possible D gene (5 bases). This CDR3 has 14 amino acids. V was cut by 0 bases and J by 12 bases, with 12 bases left in between. Germline V gene data show CDR1 as SEHNR and CDR2 as FQNEAQ (reference sequence). The CDR3 DNA sequence: TGTGCCAGCAGCTTAGCGGGGCAGGGTTTACCCCTCCACTTT. Its protein product is CASSLAGQGLPLHF. The full variable domain, rest sourced from reference TRBV7-9 and TRBJ1-6, is DTGVSQNPRHKITKRGQNVTFRCDPISEHNRLYWYRQTLGQGPEFLTYFQNEAQLEKSRLLSDRFSAERPKGSFSTLEIQRTEQGDSAMYLCASSLAGQGLPLHFGNGTRLTVT.

This rearrangement joins TRBV14 to TRBJ2-7; possible D gene TRBD2, 7 bases. Germline V CDR1 and CDR2: SGHDN, FVKESK. The V and J ends lost 4 bases and 0 bases respectively, with 25 bases between them. The CDR3 spans 19 residues. For the CDR3, the DNA is TGTGCCAGCAGCCCCGGGCGGGGGCTCTACCTGATCAGCTCCTACGAGCAGTACTTC. This codes for CASSPGRGLYLISSYEQYF.

This sequence joins TRBV28 and TRBJ2-1, with D possibly TRBD2 on 5 matching bases. The germline V gene has CDR1 MDHEN and CDR2 SYDVKM. The CDR3 is 12 residues long. Trimming removed 8 bases at V and 4 bases at J, with 9 bases between. The DNA of the CDR3 is TGTGCCAGCTGGCGGGCATACAATGAGCAGTTCTTC. This codes for CASWRAYNEQFF.

The gene calls are TRBV28 and TRBJ1-2; 9 nucleotides agree with TRBD1. CDR3 size: 14 residues. J was trimmed by 2 bases and V by 6 bases; bases with no gene match: 4. Germline CDR1 is MDHEN and CDR2 is SYDVKM. The DNA for the CDR3 is TGTGCCAGCAGCCCGGGACAGGGAAACTATGGCTACACCTTC. The encoded protein is CASSPGQGNYGYTF.

The chain joins TRBV29-1 to TRBJ1-2; D unresolved. Germline V CDR1 and CDR2: SQVTM, ANQGSEA. The germline V and J ends were trimmed by 5 bases and 1 base, with 5 bases remaining between them. CDR3 length: 11 residues. In DNA form, the CDR3 reads TGCAGCGTTAGAGTTAACTATGGCTACACCTTC. Translation gives CSVRVNYGYTF.

This sequence joins TRBV4-1 and TRBJ2-7; possibly TRBD1 for D (6 bases). Deletions cut 0 bases from V and 1 base from J, with 7 bases between. Germline loops: CDR1 MGHRA, CDR2 YSYEKL. CDR3 length: 14 residues. The CDR3, as DNA: TGCGCCAGCAGCCAAGAAGGACAGTCCTACGAGCAGTACTTC. Protein: CASSQEGQSYEQYF.

The chain uses TRBV15 and TRBJ1-4; no definite D call. This CDR3 is built from 17 residues. Germline CDR1 and CDR2: LNHNV and YYDKDF (reference sequence). V was clipped by 3 bases and J by 0 bases, with 14 bases between them. The CDR3 loop is CATSRLFTSATNEKLFF. The CDR3 nucleotides are TGTGCCACCAGCAGGCTATTCACGTCGGCAACTAATGAAAAACTGTTTTTT.

The chain has TRBV2 and TRBJ2-1; 9 nucleotides line up with TRBD2. Germline CDR1 SNHLY, CDR2 FYNNEI. V was clipped by 6 bases and J by 4 bases; unmatched bases: 4. The CDR3 has 14 amino acids. This chain's CDR3 is CASRASGMYNEQFF. The CDR3 DNA reads TGTGCCAGCAGAGCTAGCGGGATGTACAATGAGCAGTTCTTC.

The rearrangement links TRBV27 to TRBJ1-5; no clear D gene. The V gene's germline CDR1 is MNHEY and CDR2 SMNVEV (reference sequence). V shed 3 bases and J shed 6 bases, with 6 bases lying between them. The CDR3 is 12 amino acids. CDR3 nucleotide sequence: TGTGCCAGCAGTTTTATTGGTCAGCCCCAGCATTTT. Amino acid sequence: CASSFIGQPQHF.

The chain carries TRBV12-5 and TRBJ1-1; D perhaps matches TRBD1 (6 bases). The germline CDR1 and CDR2 sequences are LGHNT and FRNRAP. The CDR3 is 19 amino acids. The V gene lost 1 base and the J gene lost 4 bases, with 25 bases spanning the gap. Here the CDR3 reads CASGLGTRSVQRGLTEAFF. Written as DNA, the CDR3 is TGTGCTAGTGGTTTGGGGACTCGTTCGGTTCAGCGGGGGCTCACTGAAGCTTTCTTT.